This TCR beta chain was observed in a study of blood T cell repertoires in COVID-19. For the study at large: Whether acute or convalescent, the COVID-19 samples came from the United States, Italy and Spain. The analysed material was cDNA or gDNA that came from T cells, B-cell-depleted T cells, or PBMCs.

Authors' methods: Estimation of nucleated cell counts relied on the amplification of reference gene primers. Libraries were prepared by immunoSEQ multiplex PCR; TCRdb keeps only in-frame clonotypes and omits some of them. From that table come the V and J calls and clone size; the DNA was used to work out D and trimming. The sample gives fewer than 70,000 clones, around nine tenths of which show up once; over 7.5% is in the top ten. V was cut by 5 bases and J by 5 bases, with 8 bases left in between. The length of the CDR3 is 12 residues. Germline lookup yields CDR1 SGHTA and CDR2 FQGTGA. This TCR was recovered from a middle-aged man with active COVID-19. The sequenced sample consisted of peripheral blood. The rearrangement uses TRBV7-3 and TRBJ2-3; D is unresolved. The CDR3 here is CASSPAGDTQYF. CDR3 coding DNA: TGTGCCAGCAGCCCCGCCGGAGATACGCAGTATTTT.